This T cell receptor beta chain appears in the sequencing data of a study of regulatory T cells in long-lasting Graves disease. For TCR beta, libraries came from iRepertoire HTBI primers and Arm-PCR of CDR3 regions. TCRdb re-derived calls from the multiplex PCR reads in MiXCR, one entry per CDR3 protein. Of roughly 450,000 distinct CDR3 sequences in the sample, about 20% were seen once. The time point: persistent/refractory GD, antithyroid drugs over 5 years with positive TRAb. PBMC RNA was the source of the TCR library. Specimen: peripheral blood mononuclear cells (PBMCs), collected when the disease was refractory, from a patient treated with antithyroid drugs. This receptor was taken from a female donor with Graves disease.

CDR3 protein: CARRGSSYNEQFF. The CDR3 DNA reads TGTGCCAGACGGGGGAGCTCCTACAATGAGCAGTTCTTC. The V gene is TRBV2, the J gene TRBJ2-1; tentative D call: TRBD2 (6 bases). The CDR3 is 13 amino acids. Trimming removed 9 bases from V and 0 bases from J, with 9 bases in between. Germline-derived CDR1 and CDR2 are SNHLY and FYNNEI.